Given below is one TCR beta chain in context. The data were taken from a study of blood T cell repertoires in COVID-19. The CDR3 totals 13 residues. The V end was cut by 5 bases, the J end by 6 bases, with 10 bases between. Germline-derived CDR1 and CDR2 are KGHDR and SFDVKD. TCRdb keeps only in-frame clones here, not all; method: immunoSEQ multiplex PCR. The table records over 250,000 clones, 80% to 90% of them present only once. Grouping used clinical history reported by participants in a survey and questionnaire. The TCR originated in a young woman who had recovered from COVID-19. Sequencing was performed on PBMCs or T cells enriched from blood (not recorded which). The rearrangement links TRBV24-1 to TRBJ1-5; D is undetermined. CDR3 sequence reads: CATSASRGQPQHF. In DNA form, the CDR3 reads TGTGCCACCAGTGCGAGCCGGGGTCAGCCCCAGCATTTT.